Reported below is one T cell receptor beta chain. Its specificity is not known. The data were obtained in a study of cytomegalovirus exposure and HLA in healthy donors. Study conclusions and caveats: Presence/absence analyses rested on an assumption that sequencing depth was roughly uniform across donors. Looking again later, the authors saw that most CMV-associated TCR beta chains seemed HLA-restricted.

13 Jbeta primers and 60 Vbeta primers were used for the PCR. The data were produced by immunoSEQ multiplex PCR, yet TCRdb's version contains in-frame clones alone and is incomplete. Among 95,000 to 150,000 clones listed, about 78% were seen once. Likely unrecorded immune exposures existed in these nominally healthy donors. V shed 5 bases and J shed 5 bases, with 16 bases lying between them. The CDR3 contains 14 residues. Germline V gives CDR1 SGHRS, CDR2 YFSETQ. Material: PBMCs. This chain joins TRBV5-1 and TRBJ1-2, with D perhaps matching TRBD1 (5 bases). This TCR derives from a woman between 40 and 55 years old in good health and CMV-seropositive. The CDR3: CASRLSDGAYGYTF. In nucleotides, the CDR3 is TGCGCCAGCAGACTTTCAGATGGGGCATATGGCTACACCTTC.